This TCR beta chain was observed in a study of blood T cell repertoires in COVID-19. Overall study: Sites across the United States, Italy and Spain contributed samples from acute and convalescent COVID-19. From T cells, B-cell-depleted T cells, or PBMCs came the material, which was cDNA or gDNA.

The CDR3 has 15 amino acids. Per germline, CDR1 SGHVS and CDR2 FQNEAQ. Deletions cut 1 base from V and 1 base from J, with 10 bases between. Authors' analysis steps: Counts of nucleated cells, estimated from reference gene primer amplification, were obtained. Clones were read by immunoSEQ multiplex PCR, and TCRdb kept only the in-frame ones, dropping some. Clone size and V and J calls were adopted from that table, with D and trimming inferred from the DNA. This sample has around 200,000 clones, with roughly 80% found just once. Material for sequencing was peripheral blood. The source is a human donor in a cohort sampled during active COVID-19. The chain combines TRBV7-8 with TRBJ1-1; no clear D gene. CDR3 DNA: TGTGCCAGCAGCTTAGGACTGTCGGGGAACACTGAAGCTTTCTTT. Encoded protein: CASSLGLSGNTEAFF.